A single sample is the source of the 15 T cell receptor beta chains below, sequenced in a study of T-cell reconstitution after alpha-beta-depleted transplantation in children. This sample's TCRbeta library carried unique molecular identifier barcodes. One entry per CDR3 protein results from TCRdb running MiXCR on the PCR reads. The sample lists 420,000 or so distinct CDR3 sequences, roughly 11% occurring once. Sequenced material: PBMCs from the stem cell graft donor, taken from the stem cell graft. These receptors were obtained from a human donor who donated a stem cell graft to a child with acute myeloid leukemia.

This clonotype was seen repeatedly, ten times or more. The chain has TRBV6-2 or TRBV6-3 and TRBJ2-5, with unresolved D. The CDR3 is 13 residues long. Germline CDR1 and CDR2: MNHEY and SVGEGT. V was trimmed by 0 bases and J by 5 bases, leaving 7 bases between them. The CDR3 DNA sequence: TGTGCCAGCAGTTACTCCTACCGGGAGACCCAGTACTTC. Residues: CASSYSYRETQYF.

The chain uses TRBV12-3 or TRBV12-4 and TRBJ1-1, with D hard to call. The CDR3 is 15 amino acids. The ends were cut back, 2 bases at V and 0 bases at J, with 10 bases in the middle. The CDR3 DNA reads as TGTGCCAGCAGTTTACATCGGCGTATGAACACTGAAGCTTTCTTT. It translates to CASSLHRRMNTEAFF.

J is TRBJ1-5 and V is TRBV7-2; 7 nucleotides align to TRBD1. V shed 4 bases, J shed 5 bases, and the junction held 5 bases outside the gene matches. The CDR3 loop spans 14 amino acids. CDR1 SGHTA and CDR2 FQGNSA come from the germline V gene. The CDR3 region has the DNA TGTGCCAGCAGCTCCGGACAGGCGGATCAGCCCCAGCATTTT. The encoded protein is CASSSGQADQPQHF.

The chain is built from TRBV4-1 and TRBJ1-5; D remains ambiguous. Trimming pared 0 bases from V and 6 bases from J, leaving 15 bases between. This CDR3 comprises 16 residues. The germline V gene encodes CDR1 MGHRA and CDR2 YSYEKL. As DNA, the CDR3 is TGCGCCAGCAGCCAAGACCTCATTCCCACTCTTCAGCCCCAGCATTTT. This codes for CASSQDLIPTLQPQHF.

This clonotype is termed medium-sized. This chain links TRBV20-1 with TRBJ2-2; no firm D call. The ends were cut back, 4 bases at V and 1 base at J, with 10 bases in the middle. CDR1 is DFQATT and CDR2 is SNEGSKA in the germline V gene (reference sequence). CDR3 size: 14 residues. The CDR3 spells CSAKTPQNTGELFF. For the CDR3, the DNA is TGCAGTGCTAAGACCCCCCAGAACACCGGGGAGCTGTTTTTT.

This clonotype was recorded a few times. The chain recombines TRBV4-2 with TRBJ2-4, with 7 bases fitting TRBD1. Germline V gives CDR1 LGHNA, CDR2 YNFKEQ. The CDR3 covers 14 residues. With 1 base clipped from V and 4 bases from J, the junction kept 1 base outside the gene matches. In DNA form, the CDR3 reads TGTGCCAGCAGCCAAGCGGACAGGAAAAACATTCAGTACTTC. Its protein is CASSQADRKNIQYF.

The chain uses TRBV20-1 and TRBJ1-4, with D possibly matching TRBD1 (6 bases). Trimming pared 0 bases from V and 5 bases from J, leaving 10 bases between. This CDR3 contains 14 residues. CDR1 DFQATT and CDR2 SNEGSKA come from the germline V gene (reference sequence). The CDR3 is CSARDATGNEKLFF. CDR3 in DNA: TGCAGTGCTAGAGATGCCACAGGGAATGAAAAACTGTTTTTT.

This clonotype was found many times. The rearrangement joins TRBV7-2 to TRBJ2-7; weak D call: TRBD1 (7 bases). The V gene's germline CDR1 is SGHTA and CDR2 FQGNSA. Deletions cut 1 base from V and 6 bases from J, with 10 bases between. This CDR3 is built from 13 residues. The CDR3 protein is CASSLGQGGEQYF. For the CDR3, the DNA is TGTGCCAGCAGCTTAGGACAGGGAGGCGAGCAGTACTTC.

The rearrangement joins TRBV7-9 to TRBJ2-1; possible D gene TRBD1, 6 bases. The CDR3 consists of 17 residues. The V and J ends lost 4 bases and 3 bases respectively, with 19 bases between them. Germline CDR1 SEHNR, CDR2 FQNEAQ (reference sequence). The CDR3 DNA follows: TGTGCCAGCAGCTCCCGGGACAAGGGTTGGGGCTACAATGAGCAGTTCTTC. The encoded protein is CASSSRDKGWGYNEQFF. Using reference TRBV7-9 and TRBJ2-1 for the parts outside the CDR3, the full variable domain is DTGVSQNPRHKITKRGQNVTFRCDPISEHNRLYWYRQTLGQGPEFLTYFQNEAQLEKSRLLSDRFSAERPKGSFSTLEIQRTEQGDSAMYLCASSSRDKGWGYNEQFFGPGTRLTVL.

V and J are TRBV25-1 and TRBJ2-3; 8 nucleotides agree with TRBD2. The V segment lost 8 bases and the J segment 6 bases; nucleotides outside the gene matches: 22. Germline V gene data show CDR1 as MGHDK and CDR2 as SYGVNS. This CDR3 is built from 18 residues. DNA for the CDR3: TGTGCCAGCGTGGCCCCTCGGCGTAGCGGGGCTCGGGGGGATACGCAGTATTTT. Protein: CASVAPRRSGARGDTQYF.

Only a few counts were recorded for this clonotype. The rearrangement joins TRBV6-5 to TRBJ1-5, with a weak D call TRBD1 (5 bases). Germline lookup yields CDR1 MNHEY and CDR2 SVGAGI. The CDR3 is 14 amino acids. V was pared by 0 bases and J by 6 bases, with 9 bases between. CDR3 protein: CASSYSRVLQPQHF. DNA for the CDR3: TGTGCCAGCAGTTACTCCAGGGTTCTTCAGCCCCAGCATTTT.

This clonotype occurred a few times. This chain uses TRBV7-9 with TRBJ2-1; TRBD2 might be the D (5 bases). Germline values: CDR1 SEHNR, CDR2 FQNEAQ (reference sequence). This CDR3 has 15 residues. The V gene lost 7 bases and the J gene lost 2 bases, with 15 bases spanning the gap. This chain's CDR3 is CASTTSRRTYNEQFF. CDR3 nucleotides: TGTGCCAGCACCACCAGTAGGAGGACCTACAATGAGCAGTTCTTC.

Ten or more counts support this clonotype. The chain uses TRBV25-1 and TRBJ2-7; D gene unclear. From germline, CDR1 is MGHDK and CDR2 SYGVNS. Deletions cut 6 bases from V and 4 bases from J, with 16 bases between. The CDR3 is 14 amino acids. CDR3 DNA sequence: TGTGCCAGCAGGCCGGGTGGTGGTTCTTACGAGCAGTACGTC. Translation: CASRPGGGSYEQYV.

V gene TRBV11-2 combines with J gene TRBJ2-5; no definite D call. V dropped 5 bases and J dropped 2 bases, with 15 bases sitting between them. The CDR3 runs to 15 residues. CDR1 and CDR2 (germline): SGHAT, FQNNGV. The DNA of the CDR3 is TGTGCCAGCAGCCCGAGGCTGCGTGGGCAAGAGACCCAGTACTTC. It codes for CASSPRLRGQETQYF.

The chain links TRBV6-5 to TRBJ2-2; D may be TRBD1 (6 bases). This CDR3 has 15 amino acids. The germline CDR1 and CDR2 sequences are MNHEY and SVGAGI. Trimming shortened V by 1 base and J by 3 bases, and 9 bases separated the two germline ends. CDR3: CASSYLGQYTGELFF. The CDR3 bases are TGTGCCAGCAGTTACTTAGGACAGTACACCGGGGAGCTGTTTTTT.